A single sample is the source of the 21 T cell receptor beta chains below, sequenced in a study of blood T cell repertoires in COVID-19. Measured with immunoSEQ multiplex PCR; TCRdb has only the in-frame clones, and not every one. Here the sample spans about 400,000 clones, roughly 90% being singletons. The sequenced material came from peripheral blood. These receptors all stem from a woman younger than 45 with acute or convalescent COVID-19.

The CDR3 DNA follows: TGTGCCAGTAGTTTCCGGACGGAGGGGAGCAATCAGCCCCAGCATTTT. Translating gives CASSFRTEGSNQPQHF. The chain combines TRBV19 with TRBJ1-5; D perhaps matches TRBD1 (5 bases). The V gene lost 5 bases and the J gene lost 1 base, with 15 bases spanning the gap. CDR3 length: 16 residues. CDR1 is LNHDA and CDR2 is SQIVND in the germline V gene (reference sequence).

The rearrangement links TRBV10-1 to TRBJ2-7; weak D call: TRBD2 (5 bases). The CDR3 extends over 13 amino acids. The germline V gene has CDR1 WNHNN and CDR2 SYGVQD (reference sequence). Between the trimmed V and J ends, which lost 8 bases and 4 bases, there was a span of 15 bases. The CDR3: CASSRVIGYEQYF. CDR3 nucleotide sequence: TGCGCCAGCTCGAGGGTAATCGGGTACGAGCAGTACTTC.

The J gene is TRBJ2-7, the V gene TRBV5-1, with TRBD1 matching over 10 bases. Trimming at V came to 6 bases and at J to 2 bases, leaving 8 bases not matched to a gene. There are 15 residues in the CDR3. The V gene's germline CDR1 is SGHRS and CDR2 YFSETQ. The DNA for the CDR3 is TGCGCCAGCATCCCAGGGACAGGGGCCGCCTACGAGCAGTACTTC. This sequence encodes CASIPGTGAAYEQYF.

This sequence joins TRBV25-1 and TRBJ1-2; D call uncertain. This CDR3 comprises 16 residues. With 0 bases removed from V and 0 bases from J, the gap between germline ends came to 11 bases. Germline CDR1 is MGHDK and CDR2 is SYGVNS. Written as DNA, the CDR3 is TGTGCCAGCAGTGAATACGGGATCCAATCTAACTATGGCTACACCTTC. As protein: CASSEYGIQSNYGYTF.

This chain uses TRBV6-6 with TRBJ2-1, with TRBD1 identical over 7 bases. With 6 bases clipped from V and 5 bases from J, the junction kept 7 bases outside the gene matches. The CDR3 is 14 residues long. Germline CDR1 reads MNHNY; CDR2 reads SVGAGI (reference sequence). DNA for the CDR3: TGTGCCAGCAGACGCACGACAGGGAACAATGAGCAGTTCTTC. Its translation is CASRRTTGNNEQFF.

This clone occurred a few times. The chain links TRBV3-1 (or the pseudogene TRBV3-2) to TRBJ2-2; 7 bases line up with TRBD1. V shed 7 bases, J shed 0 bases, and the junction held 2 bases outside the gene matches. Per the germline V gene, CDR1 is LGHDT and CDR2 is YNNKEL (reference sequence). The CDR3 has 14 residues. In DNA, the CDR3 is TGTGCCAGCAACAGGGGATCGAACACCGGGGAGCTGTTTTTT. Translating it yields CASNRGSNTGELFF.

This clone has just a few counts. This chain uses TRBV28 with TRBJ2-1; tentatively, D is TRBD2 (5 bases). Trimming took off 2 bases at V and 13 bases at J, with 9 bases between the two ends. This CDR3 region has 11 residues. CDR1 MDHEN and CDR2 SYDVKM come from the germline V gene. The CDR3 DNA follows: TGTGCCAGCAGTTTACAGCGGTCCCAGTTCTTC. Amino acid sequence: CASSLQRSQFF. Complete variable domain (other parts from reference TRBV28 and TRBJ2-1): DVKVTQSSRYLVKRTGEKVFLECVQDMDHENMFWYRQDPGLGLRLIYFSYDVKMKEKGDIPEGYSVSREKKERFSLILESASTNQTSMYLCASSLQRSQFFGPGTRLTVL.

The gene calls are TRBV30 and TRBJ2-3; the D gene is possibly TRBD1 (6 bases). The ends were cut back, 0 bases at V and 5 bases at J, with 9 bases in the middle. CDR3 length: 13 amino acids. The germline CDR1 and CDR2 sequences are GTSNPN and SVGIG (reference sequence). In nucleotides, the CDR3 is TGTGCCTGGAGTGTACGGGACATAGATACGCAGTATTTT. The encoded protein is CAWSVRDIDTQYF.

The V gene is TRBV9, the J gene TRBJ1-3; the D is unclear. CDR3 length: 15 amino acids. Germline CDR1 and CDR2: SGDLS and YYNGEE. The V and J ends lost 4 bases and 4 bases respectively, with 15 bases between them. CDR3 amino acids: CASSPAGAGGNTIYF. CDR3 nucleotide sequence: TGTGCCAGCAGCCCTGCTGGCGCGGGCGGAAACACCATATATTTT.

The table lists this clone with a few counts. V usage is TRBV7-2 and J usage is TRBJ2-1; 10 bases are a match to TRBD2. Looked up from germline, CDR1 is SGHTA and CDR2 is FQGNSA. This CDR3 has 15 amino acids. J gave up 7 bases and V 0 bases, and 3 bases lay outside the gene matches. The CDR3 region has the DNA TGTGCCAGCAGCTTAGCTAGCGGGGGGTGGAATGAGCAGTTCTTC. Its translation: CASSLASGGWNEQFF.

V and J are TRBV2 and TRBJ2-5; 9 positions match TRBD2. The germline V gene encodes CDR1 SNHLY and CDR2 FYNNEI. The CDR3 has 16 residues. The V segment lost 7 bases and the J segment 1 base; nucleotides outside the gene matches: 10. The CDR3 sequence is CASTAPPTSGQETQYF. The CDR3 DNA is TGTGCCAGCACCGCCCCCCCGACTAGCGGCCAAGAGACCCAGTACTTC.

This chain's CDR3 is CASDRLGGQPQHF. CDR3 nucleotide sequence: TGTGCCAGCGACCGGCTGGGGGGTCAGCCCCAGCATTTT. The chain combines TRBV2 with TRBJ1-5, with D possibly TRBD1 on 5 matching bases. Germline V gene lookup returns CDR1 SNHLY and CDR2 FYNNEI. The V end was cut by 8 bases, the J end by 6 bases, with 14 bases between. This CDR3 contains 13 residues.

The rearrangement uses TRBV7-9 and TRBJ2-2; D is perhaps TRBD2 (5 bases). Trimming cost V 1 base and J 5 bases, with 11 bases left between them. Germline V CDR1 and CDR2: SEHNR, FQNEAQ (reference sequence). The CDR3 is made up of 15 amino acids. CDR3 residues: CASSLVTGWTGELFF. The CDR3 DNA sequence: TGTGCCAGCAGCTTAGTGACGGGGTGGACCGGGGAGCTGTTTTTT.

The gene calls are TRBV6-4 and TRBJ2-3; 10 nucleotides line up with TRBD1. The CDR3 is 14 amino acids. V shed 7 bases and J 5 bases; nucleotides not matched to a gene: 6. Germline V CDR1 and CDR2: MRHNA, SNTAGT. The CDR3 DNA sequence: TGTGCCAGCACACGACAGGGGGCGGGAGATACGCAGTATTTT. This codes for CASTRQGAGDTQYF.

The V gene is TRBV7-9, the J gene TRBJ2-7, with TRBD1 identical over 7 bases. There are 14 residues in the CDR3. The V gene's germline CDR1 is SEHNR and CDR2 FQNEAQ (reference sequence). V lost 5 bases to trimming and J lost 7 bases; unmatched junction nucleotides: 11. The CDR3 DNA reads TGTGCCAGCAGCAGACAGGGTGGCTCTCGAGAGCAGTACTTC. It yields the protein CASSRQGGSREQYF.

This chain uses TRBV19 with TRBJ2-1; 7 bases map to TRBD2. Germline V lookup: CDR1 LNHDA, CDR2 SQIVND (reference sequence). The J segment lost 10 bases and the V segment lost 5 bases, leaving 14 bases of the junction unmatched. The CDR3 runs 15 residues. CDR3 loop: CASSLGDSDGGEQFF. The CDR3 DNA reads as TGTGCCAGTAGTTTGGGTGACTCCGACGGGGGGGAGCAGTTCTTC.

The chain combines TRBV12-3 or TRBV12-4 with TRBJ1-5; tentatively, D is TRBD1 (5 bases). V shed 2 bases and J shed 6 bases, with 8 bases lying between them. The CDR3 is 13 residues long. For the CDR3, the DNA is TGTGCCAGCAGTTTACGGGGGTTTCAGCCCCAGCATTTT. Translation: CASSLRGFQPQHF.

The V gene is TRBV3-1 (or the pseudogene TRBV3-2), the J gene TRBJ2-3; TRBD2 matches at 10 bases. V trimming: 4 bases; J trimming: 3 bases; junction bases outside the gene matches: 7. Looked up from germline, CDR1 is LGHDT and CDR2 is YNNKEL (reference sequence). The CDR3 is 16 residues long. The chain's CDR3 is CASSPGSGGFTDTQYF. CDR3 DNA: TGTGCCAGCAGCCCTGGTAGCGGGGGGTTTACAGATACGCAGTATTTT.

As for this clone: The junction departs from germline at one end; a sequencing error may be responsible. CDR3 in amino acids: CASRLLTANNQPQHF. The CDR3 nucleotides read TGTGCCAGCCGTTTACTGACAGCCAACAATCAGCCCCAGCATTTT. This chain uses TRBV28 with TRBJ1-5, with a weak D call TRBD1 (5 bases). This CDR3 has 15 amino acids. Per the germline V gene, CDR1 is MDHEN and CDR2 is SYDVKM.

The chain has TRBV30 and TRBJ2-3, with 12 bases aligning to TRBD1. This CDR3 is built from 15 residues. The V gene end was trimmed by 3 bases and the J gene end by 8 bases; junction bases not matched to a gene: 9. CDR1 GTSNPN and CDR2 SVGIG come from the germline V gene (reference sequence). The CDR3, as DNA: TGTGCCTGGAGGGGACAGGGGGCCCGGGTGGGTACGCAGTATTTT. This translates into CAWRGQGARVGTQYF.

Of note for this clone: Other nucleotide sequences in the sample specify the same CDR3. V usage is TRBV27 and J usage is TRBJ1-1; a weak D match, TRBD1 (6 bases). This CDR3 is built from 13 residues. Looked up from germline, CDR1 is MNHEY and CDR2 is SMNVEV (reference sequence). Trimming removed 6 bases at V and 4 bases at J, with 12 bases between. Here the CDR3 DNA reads TGTGCCAGCAGCCTGTTCAGGGGCACTGAAGCTTTCTTT. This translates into CASSLFRGTEAFF.